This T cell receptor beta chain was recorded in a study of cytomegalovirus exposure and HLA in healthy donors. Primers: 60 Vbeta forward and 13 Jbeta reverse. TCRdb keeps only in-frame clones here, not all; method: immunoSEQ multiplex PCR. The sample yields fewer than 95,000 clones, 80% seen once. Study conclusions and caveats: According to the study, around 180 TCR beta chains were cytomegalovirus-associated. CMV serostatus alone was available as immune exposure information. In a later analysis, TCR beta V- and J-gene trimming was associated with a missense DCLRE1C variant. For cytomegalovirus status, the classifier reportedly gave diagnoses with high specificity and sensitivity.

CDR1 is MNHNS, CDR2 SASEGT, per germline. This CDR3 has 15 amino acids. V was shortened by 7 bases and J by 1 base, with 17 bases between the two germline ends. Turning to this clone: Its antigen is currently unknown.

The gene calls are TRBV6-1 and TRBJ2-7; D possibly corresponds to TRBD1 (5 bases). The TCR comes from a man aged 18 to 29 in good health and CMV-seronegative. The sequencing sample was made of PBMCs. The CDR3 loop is CASTNRGRDSYEQYF. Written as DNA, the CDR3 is TGTGCCAGCACCAACCGAGGCAGGGATTCCTACGAGCAGTACTTC.